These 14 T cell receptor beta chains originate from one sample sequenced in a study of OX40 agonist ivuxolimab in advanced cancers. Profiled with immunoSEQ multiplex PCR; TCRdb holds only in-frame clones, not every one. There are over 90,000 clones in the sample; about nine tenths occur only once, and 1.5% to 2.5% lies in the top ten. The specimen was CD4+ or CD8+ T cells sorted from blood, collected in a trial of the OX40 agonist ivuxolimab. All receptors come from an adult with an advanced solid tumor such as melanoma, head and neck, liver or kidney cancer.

The CDR3 loop is CSVDAGGDYGYTF. The CDR3 DNA is TGCAGCGTTGATGCGGGGGGTGACTATGGCTACACCTTC. The genes are TRBV29-1 and TRBJ1-2; a possible D gene is TRBD1 (5 bases). The length of the CDR3 is 13 residues. CDR1 is SQVTM and CDR2 is ANQGSEA in the germline V gene. The ends were cut back, 3 bases at V and 3 bases at J, with 11 bases in the middle.

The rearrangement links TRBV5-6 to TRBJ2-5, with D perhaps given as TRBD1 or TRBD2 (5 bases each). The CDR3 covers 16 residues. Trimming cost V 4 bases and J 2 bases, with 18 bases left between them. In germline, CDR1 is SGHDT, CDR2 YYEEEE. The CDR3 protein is CASSPAAGGGQETQYF. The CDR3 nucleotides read TGTGCCAGCAGCCCTGCCGCCGGTGGGGGTCAAGAGACCCAGTACTTC.

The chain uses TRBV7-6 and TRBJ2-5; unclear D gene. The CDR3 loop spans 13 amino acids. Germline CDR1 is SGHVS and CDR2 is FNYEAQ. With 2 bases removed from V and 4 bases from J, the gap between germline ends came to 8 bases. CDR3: CASSLSVVETQYF. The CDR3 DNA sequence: TGTGCCAGCAGCTTATCCGTGGTAGAGACCCAGTACTTC.

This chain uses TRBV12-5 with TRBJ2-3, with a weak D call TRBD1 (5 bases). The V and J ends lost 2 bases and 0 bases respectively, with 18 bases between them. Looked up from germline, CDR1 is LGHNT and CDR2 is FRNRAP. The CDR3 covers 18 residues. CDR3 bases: TGTGCTAGTGGTTTGTGGGGCAGGACCGACTCTAGCACAGATACGCAGTATTTT. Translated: CASGLWGRTDSSTDTQYF.

The CDR3 DNA reads as TGTGCCATCAGTGAGTCCTTCTCTGGAAACACCATATATTTT. Translating gives CAISESFSGNTIYF. The chain uses TRBV10-3 and TRBJ1-3; D is uncertain. The germline V and J ends were trimmed by 0 bases and 0 bases, with 3 bases remaining between them. This CDR3 is built from 14 residues. Germline loops: CDR1 ENHRY, CDR2 SYGVKD.

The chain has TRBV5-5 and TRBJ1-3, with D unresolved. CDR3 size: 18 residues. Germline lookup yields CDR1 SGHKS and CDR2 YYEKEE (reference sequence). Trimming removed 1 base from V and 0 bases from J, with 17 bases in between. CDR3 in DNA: TGTGCCAGCAGCTTGTTCCCCCCACCGAGGAGCTCTGGAAACACCATATATTTT. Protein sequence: CASSLFPPPRSSGNTIYF.

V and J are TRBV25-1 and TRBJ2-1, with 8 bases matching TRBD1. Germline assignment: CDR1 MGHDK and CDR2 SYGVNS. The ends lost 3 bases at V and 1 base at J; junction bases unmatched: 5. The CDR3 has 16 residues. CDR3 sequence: CASSEPTGGSYNEQFF. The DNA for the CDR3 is TGTGCCAGCAGTGAGCCTACAGGGGGATCCTACAATGAGCAGTTCTTC.

CDR3 region: CASSPTPLSLTDTQYF. DNA for the CDR3: TGCGCCAGCAGCCCCACGCCACTCTCACTCACAGATACGCAGTATTTT. The chain carries TRBV5-1 and TRBJ2-3; D is unresolved. Trimming removed 4 bases from V and 2 bases from J, with 17 bases in between. The V gene's germline CDR1 is SGHRS and CDR2 YFSETQ. The CDR3 is made up of 16 amino acids.

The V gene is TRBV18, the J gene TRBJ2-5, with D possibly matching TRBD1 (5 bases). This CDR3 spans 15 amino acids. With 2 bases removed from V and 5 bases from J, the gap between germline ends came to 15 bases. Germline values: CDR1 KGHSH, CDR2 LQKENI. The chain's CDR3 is CASSPNSAGKETQYF. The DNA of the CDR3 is TGTGCCAGCTCACCAAATTCAGCAGGGAAGGAGACCCAGTACTTC.

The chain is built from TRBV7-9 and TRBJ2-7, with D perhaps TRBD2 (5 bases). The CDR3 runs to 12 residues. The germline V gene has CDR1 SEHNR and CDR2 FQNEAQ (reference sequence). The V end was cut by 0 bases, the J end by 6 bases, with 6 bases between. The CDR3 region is CASSLAGGEQYF. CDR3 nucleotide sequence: TGTGCCAGCAGCTTAGCAGGAGGCGAGCAGTACTTC.

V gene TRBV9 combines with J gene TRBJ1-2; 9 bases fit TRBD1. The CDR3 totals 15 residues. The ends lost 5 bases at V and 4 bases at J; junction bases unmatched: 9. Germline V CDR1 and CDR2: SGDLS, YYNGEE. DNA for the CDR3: TGTGCCAGCAGGGATACAGGGGGCGCTTTCTATGGCTACACCTTC. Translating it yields CASRDTGGAFYGYTF.

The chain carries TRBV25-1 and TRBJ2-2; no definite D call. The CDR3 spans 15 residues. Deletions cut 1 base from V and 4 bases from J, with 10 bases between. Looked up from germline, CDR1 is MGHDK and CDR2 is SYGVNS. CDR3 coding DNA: TGTGCCAGCAGTGAATGGAAGGATCTCACCGGGGAGCTGTTTTTT. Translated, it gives CASSEWKDLTGELFF.

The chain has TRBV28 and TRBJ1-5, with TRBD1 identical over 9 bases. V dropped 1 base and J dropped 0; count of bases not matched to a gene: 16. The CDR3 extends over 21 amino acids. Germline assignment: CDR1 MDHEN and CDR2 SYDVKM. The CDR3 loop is CASSLLMGPGQGDYSNQPQHF. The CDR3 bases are TGTGCCAGCAGTTTATTGATGGGGCCGGGACAGGGAGATTATAGCAATCAGCCCCAGCATTTT.

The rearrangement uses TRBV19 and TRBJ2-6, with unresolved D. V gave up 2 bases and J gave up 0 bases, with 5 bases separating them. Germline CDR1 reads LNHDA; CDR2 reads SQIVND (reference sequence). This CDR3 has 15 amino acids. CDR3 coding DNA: TGTGCCAGTAGTATAAAAGGCTCTGGGGCCAACGTCCTGACTTTC. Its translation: CASSIKGSGANVLTF.